This T cell receptor (beta chain) was obtained from a study of shared clonotypes between healthy human individuals. Study-wide background: The cohort had a couple of women and a few men, ages 18 to 49.

General study results and limits: Clonotype sharing among donors was thought likely to change with sequencing depth.

Assay used: immunoSEQ multiplex PCR; TCRdb lists only in-frame clones, some missing. The sample lists some 2.3 million clones; more than 85% were seen once. As regards this clone: Its antigen is as yet unknown.

V lost 4 bases to trimming and J lost 0 bases, with 9 bases between them. The germline V gene encodes CDR1 SQVTM and CDR2 ANQGSEA. The CDR3 covers 13 residues. The receptor was derived from a man aged 18-30 years in good health. Some clones in this sample may be carry-over from other donors' samples. Sequencing was carried out using naive CD4+ T cells from PBMCs. Described subset: CD45RA+ positively selected. The chain combines TRBV29-1 with TRBJ1-1, with D unclear. CDR3 in amino acids: CSVGHSMNTEAFF. Written as DNA, the CDR3 is TGCAGCGTTGGACACAGTATGAACACTGAAGCTTTCTTT.